This is a list of T cell receptor beta chains from one sample in a study of shared clonotypes between healthy human individuals. The repertoire was sequenced with immunoSEQ multiplex PCR; TCRdb's copy has only in-frame clones and lacks some. Here the sample spans under 1,100,000 clones, more than 75% being singletons. Sequencing was performed on memory CD4+ T cells from PBMCs. Receptor source: a man between 18 and 29 years old in good health. Some clones in this sample may be carry-over from other donors' samples. The CDR3 runs from the conserved cysteine through the conserved F or W. The order of the fields is D gene, V gene, J gene, CDR3 protein, CDR3 DNA. The D gene is left open where the match is weak.

d_gene: NA
v_gene: TRBV9
j_gene: TRBJ1-2
CDR3aa: CASSVELRGNYGYTF
CDR3nt: TGTGCCAGCAGCGTAGAGCTCAGGGGAAACTATGGCTACACCTTC

d_gene: NA
v_gene: TRBV7-7
j_gene: TRBJ2-2
CDR3aa: CASSRDGITGELFF
CDR3nt: TGTGCCAGCTCCCGGGACGGAATCACCGGGGAGCTGTTTTTT

d_gene: NA
v_gene: TRBV7-2
j_gene: TRBJ1-2
CDR3aa: CASSLSWALGDYGYTF
CDR3nt: TGTGCCAGCAGCTTAAGTTGGGCCCTGGGGGACTATGGCTACACCTTC

d_gene: NA
v_gene: TRBV5-4
j_gene: TRBJ2-3
CDR3aa: CTSSSDPTLSTDTQYF
CDR3nt: TGTACCAGCAGCTCCGACCCCACCTTAAGCACAGATACGCAGTATTTT

d_gene: TRBD2
v_gene: TRBV10-3
j_gene: TRBJ2-1
CDR3aa: CAISKGLAGAGSSYNEQFF
CDR3nt: TGTGCCATCAGTAAGGGACTAGCGGGGGCGGGAAGCTCCTACAATGAGCAGTTCTTC

d_gene: TRBD1
v_gene: TRBV19
j_gene: TRBJ2-7
CDR3aa: CASSPALGQGYSYEQYF
CDR3nt: TGTGCCAGTAGTCCCGCCCTGGGACAGGGTTACTCCTACGAGCAGTACTTC

d_gene: NA
v_gene: TRBV18
j_gene: TRBJ2-3
CDR3aa: CASAGSTDTQYF
CDR3nt: TGTGCCAGCGCAGGTTCTACAGATACGCAGTATTTT

d_gene: TRBD1
v_gene: TRBV28
j_gene: TRBJ2-1
CDR3aa: CASSGRTGPMEQFF
CDR3nt: TGTGCCAGCAGTGGCCGGACAGGTCCTATGGAGCAGTTCTTC

d_gene: TRBD2
v_gene: TRBV11-3
j_gene: TRBJ2-2
CDR3aa: CASSSIAGTGELFF
CDR3nt: TGTGCCAGCAGCTCTATAGCGGGAACCGGGGAGCTGTTTTTT

d_gene: TRBD1
v_gene: TRBV20-1
j_gene: TRBJ1-4
CDR3aa: CSARAAQGVFF
CDR3nt: TGCAGTGCTAGAGCGGCTCAGGGGGTGTTTTTT

d_gene: NA
v_gene: TRBV11-2
j_gene: TRBJ2-1
CDR3aa: CASSLSWLNEQFF
CDR3nt: TGTGCCAGCAGCTTATCATGGCTCAATGAGCAGTTCTTC

d_gene: NA
v_gene: TRBV5-4
j_gene: TRBJ2-7
CDR3aa: CASSPAGGNWYEQYF
CDR3nt: TGTGCCAGCAGCCCTGCGGGTGGTAATTGGTACGAGCAGTACTTC

d_gene: NA
v_gene: TRBV6-6
j_gene: TRBJ2-7
CDR3aa: CASSGASTASSYEQYF
CDR3nt: TGTGCCAGCAGTGGGGCCTCGACGGCCAGCTCCTACGAGCAGTACTTC

d_gene: NA
v_gene: TRBV7-8
j_gene: TRBJ1-6
CDR3aa: CASSLAAPINSPLHF
CDR3nt: TGTGCCAGCAGCTTAGCGGCACCCATTAATTCACCCCTCCACTTT

d_gene: NA
v_gene: TRBV9
j_gene: TRBJ1-2
CDR3aa: CASSVATGLNNYGYTF
CDR3nt: TGTGCCAGCAGCGTAGCTACGGGACTTAATAACTATGGCTACACCTTC

d_gene: TRBD1
v_gene: TRBV18
j_gene: TRBJ1-1
CDR3aa: CASSPQGDRENTEAFF
CDR3nt: TGTGCCAGCTCACCCCAGGGGGACAGGGAGAACACTGAAGCTTTCTTT

d_gene: NA
v_gene: TRBV28
j_gene: TRBJ2-5
CDR3aa: CASSPSWRRETQYF
CDR3nt: TGTGCCAGCAGTCCGAGCTGGAGGAGAGAGACCCAGTACTTC

d_gene: NA
v_gene: TRBV7-3
j_gene: TRBJ2-1
CDR3aa: CASSSGPITYNEQFF
CDR3nt: TGTGCCAGCAGCTCCGGACCCATCACCTACAATGAGCAGTTCTTC

d_gene: TRBD2
v_gene: TRBV7-2
j_gene: TRBJ2-1
CDR3aa: CASSFGPGTSGDNEQFF
CDR3nt: TGTGCCAGCAGCTTCGGACCCGGGACTAGCGGGGACAATGAGCAGTTCTTC

d_gene: NA
v_gene: TRBV2
j_gene: TRBJ1-2
CDR3aa: CASSNSQGTNYGYTF
CDR3nt: TGTGCCAGCAGTAACTCGCAGGGAACCAACTATGGCTACACCTTC

d_gene: NA
v_gene: TRBV28
j_gene: TRBJ1-4
CDR3aa: CASLRGLNEKLFF
CDR3nt: TGTGCCAGCCTCAGGGGCCTTAATGAAAAACTGTTTTTT

d_gene: NA
v_gene: TRBV7-2
j_gene: TRBJ2-3
CDR3aa: CASSLVRDTQYF
CDR3nt: TGTGCCAGCAGCTTAGTGAGGGATACGCAGTATTTT

d_gene: NA
v_gene: TRBV29-1
j_gene: TRBJ2-7
CDR3aa: CSVEKGASGAYEQYF
CDR3nt: TGCAGCGTTGAAAAGGGGGCTAGCGGAGCCTACGAGCAGTACTTC

d_gene: NA
v_gene: TRBV21-1
j_gene: TRBJ2-7
CDR3aa: CASSKGASSGSYEQYF
CDR3nt: TGTGCCAGCAGCAAAGGGGCGTCTAGCGGGAGCTACGAGCAGTACTTC

d_gene: TRBD2
v_gene: TRBV29-1
j_gene: TRBJ2-1
CDR3aa: CSVVGQTSGRAGQFF
CDR3nt: TGCAGCGTTGTAGGCCAGACCAGCGGGAGGGCCGGGCAGTTCTTC

d_gene: NA
v_gene: TRBV6-5
j_gene: TRBJ2-5
CDR3aa: CASRTLPTGKETQYF
CDR3nt: TGTGCCAGCAGGACCCTACCCACAGGGAAAGAGACCCAGTACTTC

d_gene: NA
v_gene: TRBV7-2
j_gene: TRBJ1-2
CDR3aa: CASSLERDVGYTF
CDR3nt: TGTGCCAGCAGCTTAGAACGGGACGTGGGCTACACCTTC